The subject of this entry is one T cell receptor beta chain. Only in-frame clones appear in the TCRdb table, and some are missing; sequencing was by immunoSEQ multiplex PCR. The repertoire has approximately 740,000 clones, approximately 74% of them found once; the top ten carry about 1.7%. Only Caucasian adults living in Nashville, Tennessee served as donors. This sample was taken from a study of shared clonotypes between healthy human individuals. Per germline, CDR1 SGHTA and CDR2 FQGNSA. V gave up 4 bases and J gave up 7 bases, with 20 bases separating them. This CDR3 region has 15 residues. Sequenced input: memory CD4+ T cells sorted from blood. The sample's subset: CD45RA-negative fraction. The chain links TRBV7-2 to TRBJ2-7, with D uncertain. The TCR comes from a woman aged 25-40 years in good health. This CDR3 is CASSSWARTFGEQYF. The CDR3 DNA is TGTGCCAGCAGCTCTTGGGCTAGGACCTTCGGTGAGCAGTACTTC.